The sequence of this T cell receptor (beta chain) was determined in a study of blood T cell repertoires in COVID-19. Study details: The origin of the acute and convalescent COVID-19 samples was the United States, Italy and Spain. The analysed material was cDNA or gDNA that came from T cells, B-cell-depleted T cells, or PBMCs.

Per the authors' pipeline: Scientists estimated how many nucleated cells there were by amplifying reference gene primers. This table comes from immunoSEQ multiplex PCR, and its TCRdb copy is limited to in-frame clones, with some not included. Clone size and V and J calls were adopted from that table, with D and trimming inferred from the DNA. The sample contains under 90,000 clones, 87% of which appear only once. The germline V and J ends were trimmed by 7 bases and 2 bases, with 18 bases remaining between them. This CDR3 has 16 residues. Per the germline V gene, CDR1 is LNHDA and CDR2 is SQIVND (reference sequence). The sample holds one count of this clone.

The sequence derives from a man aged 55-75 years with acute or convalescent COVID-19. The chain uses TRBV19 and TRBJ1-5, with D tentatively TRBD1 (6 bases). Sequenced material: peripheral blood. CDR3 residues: CASTNPGETGNQPQHF. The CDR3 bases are TGTGCCAGTACGAACCCAGGGGAGACCGGCAATCAGCCCCAGCATTTT.